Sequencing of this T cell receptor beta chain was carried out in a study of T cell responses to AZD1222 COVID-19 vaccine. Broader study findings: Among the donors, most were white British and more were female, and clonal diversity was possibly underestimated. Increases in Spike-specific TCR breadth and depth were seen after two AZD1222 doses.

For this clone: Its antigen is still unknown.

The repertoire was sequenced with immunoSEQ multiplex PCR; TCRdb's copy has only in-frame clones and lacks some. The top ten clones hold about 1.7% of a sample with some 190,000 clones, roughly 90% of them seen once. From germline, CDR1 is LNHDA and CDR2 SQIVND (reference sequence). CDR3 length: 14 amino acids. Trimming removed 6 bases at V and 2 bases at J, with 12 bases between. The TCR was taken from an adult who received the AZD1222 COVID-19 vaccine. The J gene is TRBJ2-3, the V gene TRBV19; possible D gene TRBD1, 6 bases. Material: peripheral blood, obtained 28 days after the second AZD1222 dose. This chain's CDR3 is CASRQTGTTDTQYF. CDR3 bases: TGTGCCAGTAGACAGACAGGAACCACAGATACGCAGTATTTT.